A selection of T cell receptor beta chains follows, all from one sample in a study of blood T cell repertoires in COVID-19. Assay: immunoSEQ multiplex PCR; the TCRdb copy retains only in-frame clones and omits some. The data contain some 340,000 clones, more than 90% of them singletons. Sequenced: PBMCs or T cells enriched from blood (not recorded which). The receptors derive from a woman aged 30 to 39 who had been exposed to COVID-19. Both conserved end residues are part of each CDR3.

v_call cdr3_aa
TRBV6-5 CASRQGLTVEKLFF
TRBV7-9 CASSNIRPGTQYF
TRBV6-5 CASSSSSWGQLETQYF
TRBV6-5 CASNIAGDTGELFF
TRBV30 CAWSVPPRQGWSGELFF
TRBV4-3 CASSQDLGTAKNIQYF
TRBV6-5 CASSLAGGHTGELFF
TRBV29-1 CSVGYRGYGYTF
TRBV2 CASSEAAGGGRTQYF
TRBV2 CASTPPPGVGNTIYF
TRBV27 CASGMDTLKTQYF
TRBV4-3 CASSAGRISGNTIYF
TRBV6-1 CASSEAFQGFYYGYTF
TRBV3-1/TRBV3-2 CASSQEGQGYHEQYF
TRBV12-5 CASAKTGAAGNTIYF
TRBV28 CASSFINQPQHF
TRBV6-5 CASRDSSTDTQYF
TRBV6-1 CASSEVTSGGAQQETQYF
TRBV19 CASSPDGVVPPGYTF
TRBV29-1 CSVFGLNTEAFF
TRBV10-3 CAIMSSGNTIYF
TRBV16 CASSLGQGYSNQPQHF
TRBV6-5 CASSYSPGAGNTIYF
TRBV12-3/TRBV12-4 CASSPTGNYGYTF
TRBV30 CAFIRRDTEAFF
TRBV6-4 CASRMTPWNTEAFF
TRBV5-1 CASHTARGVTDTQYF
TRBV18 CASSLDRVGEQFF
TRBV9 CASSVSGQNEKLFF
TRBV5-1 CASSGSSYNEQFF
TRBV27 CASGITQGASNQPQHF